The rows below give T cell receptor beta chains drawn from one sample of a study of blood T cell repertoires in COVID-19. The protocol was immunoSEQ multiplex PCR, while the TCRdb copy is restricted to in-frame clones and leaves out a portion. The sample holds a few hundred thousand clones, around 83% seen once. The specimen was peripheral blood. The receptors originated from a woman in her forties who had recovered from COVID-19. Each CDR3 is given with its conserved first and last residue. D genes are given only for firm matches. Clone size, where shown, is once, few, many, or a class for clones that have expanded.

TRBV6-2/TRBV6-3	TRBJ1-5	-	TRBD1	TGTGCCAGCAGTTTACAGGGGGCTGGAAGCAATCAGCCCCAGCATTTT	CASSLQGAGSNQPQHF
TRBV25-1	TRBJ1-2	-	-	TGTGCCAGCAGTGAATATTTCGGACATTATGGCTACACCTTC	CASSEYFGHYGYTF
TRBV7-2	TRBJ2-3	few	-	TGTGCCAGCAGCTTAAAAGTTGGCGGGGCCCGCACAGATACGCAGTATTTT	CASSLKVGGARTDTQYF
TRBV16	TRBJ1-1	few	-	TGTGCCAGCAGCCAGGATCATACAGGGTCTGAAGCTTTCTTT	CASSQDHTGSEAFF
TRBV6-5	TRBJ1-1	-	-	TGTGCCAGCAGTTACTCCCCTGGGGGCCCGACTACTGAAGCTTTCTTT	CASSYSPGGPTTEAFF
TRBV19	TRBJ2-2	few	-	TGTGCCAGTAGTCCCTCACAGGGGAACACCGGGGAGCTGTTTTTT	CASSPSQGNTGELFF
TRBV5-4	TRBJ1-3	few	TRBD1	TGTGCCAGCAGCACTGGGACAGTTCGCTCTGGAAACACCATATATTTT	CASSTGTVRSGNTIYF
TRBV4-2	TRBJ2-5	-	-	TGTGCCAGCAGCCAAGACAGGGGGGCCTGGGAGACCCAGTACTTC	CASSQDRGAWETQYF
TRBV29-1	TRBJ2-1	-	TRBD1	TGCAGCGTTGCCGGACAGGGTGGCAATGAGCAGTTCTTC	CSVAGQGGNEQFF
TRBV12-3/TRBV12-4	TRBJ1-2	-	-	TGTGCCAGCAGAGTACAGGGTAACTATGGCTACACCTTC	CASRVQGNYGYTF
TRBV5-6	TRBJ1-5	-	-	TGTGCCAGCAGCTTCGGGACAAGAGGACAGCCCCAGCATTTT	CASSFGTRGQPQHF
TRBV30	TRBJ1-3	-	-	TGTGCCTGGTCTGAAGGGGGTAACTCTGGAAACACCATATATTTT	CAWSEGGNSGNTIYF
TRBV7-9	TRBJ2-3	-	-	TGTGCCAGCAGCTTAGAAGGGGCGGCAGTCTTGGATCCTTCAGATACGCAGTATTTT	CASSLEGAAVLDPSDTQYF
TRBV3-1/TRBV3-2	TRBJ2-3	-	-	TGTGCCAGCAGCCACGGTCAACTGCCAGGGGAATATACGCAGTATTTT	CASSHGQLPGEYTQYF
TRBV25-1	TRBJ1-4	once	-	TGTGCCAGCAGTGAAGCGGGGGCGCCAACTAATGAAAAACTGTTTTTT	CASSEAGAPTNEKLFF
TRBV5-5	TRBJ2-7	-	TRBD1	TGTGCCAGCAGCTCCAGGACAGGGGACACCTACGAGCAGTACTTC	CASSSRTGDTYEQYF
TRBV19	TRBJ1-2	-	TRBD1	TGTGCCAGTAGTACCGGACAGGGCTATGGCTACACCTTC	CASSTGQGYGYTF
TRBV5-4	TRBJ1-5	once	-	TGTGCCAGCAGCTCGGGGGGCAGCACAAATCAGCCCCAGCATTTT	CASSSGGSTNQPQHF
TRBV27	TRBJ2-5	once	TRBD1	TGTGCCAGCAGTTTGGGACAGGGGTTTGAGACCCAGTACTTC	CASSLGQGFETQYF
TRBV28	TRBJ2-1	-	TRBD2	TGTGCCAGCAGTACTTTTAGCGGGGGGGCCTACAATGAGCAGTTCTTC	CASSTFSGGAYNEQFF
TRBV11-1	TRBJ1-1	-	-	TGTGCCAGCAGCTTAAGAAGGGGCAGAGGGGGCACTGAAGCTTTCTTT	CASSLRRGRGGTEAFF
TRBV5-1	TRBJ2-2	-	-	TGCGCCAGCAGCTTGGACACACCCGGGGAGCTGTTTTTT	CASSLDTPGELFF
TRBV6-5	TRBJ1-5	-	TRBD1	TGTGCCAGCAGGAGTCAGGGGGCCGGCAATCAGCCCCAGCATTTT	CASRSQGAGNQPQHF
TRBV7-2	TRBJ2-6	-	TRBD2	TGTGCCAGCAGCTCGCTAGCGGGGAACTCTGGGGCCAACGTCCTGACTTTC	CASSSLAGNSGANVLTF
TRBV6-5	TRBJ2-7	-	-	TGTGCCAGTCGTGACAGGTCCGCCTACGAGCAGTACTTC	CASRDRSAYEQYF
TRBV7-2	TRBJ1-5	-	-	TGTGCCAGCAGCCACCCAACAGGGTTCATGGATCAGCCCCAGCATTTT	CASSHPTGFMDQPQHF
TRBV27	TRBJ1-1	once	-	TGTGCCAGCAGTTTACGAGGGAGCACTGAAGCTTTCTTT	CASSLRGSTEAFF
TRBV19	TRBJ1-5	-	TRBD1	TGTGCCAGTAGAGTTCCCGGGACAGGTAATCAGCCCCAGCATTTT	CASRVPGTGNQPQHF
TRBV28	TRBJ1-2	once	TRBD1	TGTGCCAGCAGTACGCAGGGGGCGCACTCATATGGCTACACCTTC	CASSTQGAHSYGYTF
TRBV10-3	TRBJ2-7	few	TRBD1	TGTGCCATCAGTGAGACTGACAGGGACGAGCAGTACTTC	CAISETDRDEQYF
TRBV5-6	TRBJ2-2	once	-	TGTGCCAGCAGCTTTTTTTCTGACACCGGGGAGCTGTTTTTT	CASSFFSDTGELFF
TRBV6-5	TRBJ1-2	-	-	TGTGCCAGCAGTTACCCTGATGGCTACACCTTC	CASSYPDGYTF
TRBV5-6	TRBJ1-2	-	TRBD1	TGTGCCAGCAGCTCCTCCTTCCAGGGACAGCTCTTCTATGGCTACACCTTC	CASSSSFQGQLFYGYTF
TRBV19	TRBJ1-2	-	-	TGTGCCAGTAGTATTTCGGCGGGCGACTATGGCTACACCTTC	CASSISAGDYGYTF
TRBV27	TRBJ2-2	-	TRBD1	TGTGCCAGCAGTTTCCAGGGGGCGAACACCGGGGAGCTGTTTTTT	CASSFQGANTGELFF
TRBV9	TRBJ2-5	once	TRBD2	TGTGCCAGCAGCCACGGACTAGCGGGGGGGCGATCCCAAGAGACCCAGTACTTC	CASSHGLAGGRSQETQYF
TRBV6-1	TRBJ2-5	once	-	TGTGCCAGCAGTGAGGTCAGGGCCATAGGGTCCCAGTACTTC	CASSEVRAIGSQYF
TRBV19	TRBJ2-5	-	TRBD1	TGTGCCAGTAGTATCGGACAGGATCAAGAGACCCAGTACTTC	CASSIGQDQETQYF
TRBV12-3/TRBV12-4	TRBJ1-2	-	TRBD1	TGTGCCAGCAGTTTAGCAGGGGGCGGCTACACCTTC	CASSLAGGGYTF